Below are 9 T cell receptor beta chains sequenced from a single sample in a study of CD8 T cells in Susac syndrome. The RNA, about 0.5 to 1 ug, was put through reverse transcription using random hexamers. TCRdb re-called the immunoSEQ multiplex PCR reads with MiXCR, one entry per CDR3 protein. Of about 200,000 distinct CDR3 sequences listed, over 90% are singletons. Sequenced: CD4+ T cells from PBMCs. All receptors derive from a human donor with multiple sclerosis.

CDR3: CASSYSGPGTAYNEQFF. The CDR3 DNA sequence: TGTGCCAGCAGTTACTCGGGGCCCGGGACAGCCTACAATGAGCAGTTCTTC. This rearrangement joins TRBV6-5 to TRBJ2-1, with 7 bases aligning to TRBD1. This CDR3 has 17 amino acids. V shed 0 bases, J shed 2 bases, and the junction held 7 bases outside the gene matches. Germline-derived CDR1 and CDR2 are MNHEY and SVGAGI.

The genes are TRBV3-1 and TRBJ1-5; weak D call: TRBD1 (5 bases). CDR1 is LGHDT and CDR2 is YNNKEL in the germline V gene (reference sequence). Trimming cost V 3 bases and J 5 bases, with 11 bases left between them. CDR3 length equals 14 residues. The CDR3 protein is CASSQAVGHQPQHF. The CDR3 DNA reads as TGTGCCAGCAGCCAGGCGGTGGGACATCAGCCCCAGCATTTT.

This clonotype has only one observation. The rearrangement links TRBV30 to TRBJ2-5; D not certain. CDR3 length equals 14 residues. Per the germline V gene, CDR1 is GTSNPN and CDR2 is SVGIG (reference sequence). V was shortened by 1 base and J by 1 base, with 10 bases between the two germline ends. The CDR3 is CAWSGSIVQETQYF. DNA of the CDR3: TGTGCCTGGAGTGGAAGTATCGTCCAAGAGACCCAGTACTTC.

This clonotype was counted a single time. The genes are TRBV18 and TRBJ1-3; 9 positions match TRBD1. Germline CDR1 reads KGHSH; CDR2 reads LQKENI. With V trimmed by 4 bases and J by 1 base, 5 bases remained unmatched. This CDR3 contains 16 residues. The CDR3 nucleotides read TGTGCCAGCTCACAACGACAGGGGGAGTCTGGAAACACCATATATTTT. As protein: CASSQRQGESGNTIYF.

Only one count was recorded for this clonotype. V usage is TRBV7-3 and J usage is TRBJ2-5, with TRBD2 matching over 12 bases. The CDR3 length is 17 residues. Per germline, CDR1 SGHTA and CDR2 FQGTGA. J gave up 5 bases and V 1 base, and 8 bases lay outside the gene matches. The CDR3 nucleotides read TGTGCCAGCAGCTTAAGCCGGACTAGCGGGGTAGGGGAGACCCAGTACTTC. It encodes CASSLSRTSGVGETQYF. The full variable domain, in which reference TRBV7-3 and TRBJ2-5 provide the parts outside the CDR3, is GAGVSQTPSNKVTEKGKYVELRCDPISGHTALYWYRQSLGQGPEFLIYFQGTGAADDSGLPNDRFFAVRPEGSVSTLKIQRTERGDSAVYLCASSLSRTSGVGETQYFGPGTRLLVL.

The sample holds one count of this clonotype. The CDR3 here is CASSTGTNQETQYF. The DNA for the CDR3 is TGTGCCAGTAGTACCGGGACAAACCAAGAGACCCAGTACTTC. The chain joins TRBV19 to TRBJ2-5; weak D call: TRBD1 (6 bases). Germline CDR1 LNHDA, CDR2 SQIVND (reference sequence). The CDR3 length is 14 residues. Trimming took 4 bases from V and 0 from J, leaving 9 bases between them.

V usage is TRBV12-3 or TRBV12-4 and J usage is TRBJ1-2, with TRBD1 identical over 10 bases. The CDR3 runs to 16 residues. Trimming at V came to 7 bases and at J to 5 bases, leaving 13 bases not matched to a gene. The chain's CDR3 is CASTKLLRDRGYGYTF. The CDR3 DNA is TGTGCCAGCACTAAACTCCTCCGGGACAGGGGTTATGGCTACACCTTC.

This chain joins TRBV29-1 and TRBJ1-2; D is undetermined. The V gene lost 5 bases and the J gene lost 4 bases, with 5 bases spanning the gap. Germline lookup yields CDR1 SQVTM and CDR2 ANQGSEA. The CDR3 consists of 10 residues. CDR3 loop: CSVSGYGYTF. Here the CDR3 DNA reads TGCAGCGTTTCGGGCTATGGCTACACCTTC.

The sample holds one count of this clonotype. V and J are TRBV24-1 and TRBJ2-1; the match to TRBD2 covers 8 bases. The germline gives CDR1 KGHDR, CDR2 SFDVKD. V gave up 3 bases and J gave up 5 bases; unmatched junction bases: 5. The length of the CDR3 is 15 residues. The CDR3 DNA follows: TGTGCCACCAGTGATACCGGGACTAGTCACAATGAGCAGTTCTTC. Translated: CATSDTGTSHNEQFF.